The 13 T cell receptor beta chains below all came from one sample that was sequenced in a study. In TCRdb, the RT-PCR reads were re-called with MiXCR into one record per CDR3 protein. The profile shows about 680,000 distinct CDR3 sequences, around 14% of them singletons. What was sequenced was memory CD4+ T cells from blood. The origin of the receptors is a female donor in good health, serving as a healthy control.

The chain is built from TRBV15 and TRBJ2-1; no clear D. Trimming removed 1 base from V and 7 bases from J, with 8 bases in between. The germline V gene has CDR1 LNHNV and CDR2 YYDKDF (reference sequence). The CDR3 extends over 13 amino acids. The CDR3 DNA reads as TGTGCCACCAGCAGAGCGGCGGCGAATGAGCAGTTCTTC. It translates to CATSRAAANEQFF.

This clonotype was counted ten times or more. The chain joins TRBV20-1 to TRBJ2-1; 7 positions match TRBD2. Germline values: CDR1 DFQATT, CDR2 SNEGSKA (reference sequence). V lost 3 bases and J lost 1; bases outside the gene matches: 6. This CDR3 is built from 15 residues. DNA for the CDR3: TGCAGTGCTAGGGGGAGGGCGCGTTCCTACAATGAGCAGTTCTTC. Translation gives CSARGRARSYNEQFF.

This clonotype was observed a few times. This rearrangement joins TRBV5-1 to TRBJ2-1; 7 positions agree with TRBD2. The ends lost 2 bases at V and 5 bases at J; junction bases unmatched: 7. Germline V gives CDR1 SGHRS, CDR2 YFSETQ. The CDR3 consists of 15 residues. The CDR3 here is CASSLGGLGNNEQFF. Here the CDR3 DNA reads TGCGCCAGCAGCTTAGGAGGACTAGGGAACAATGAGCAGTTCTTC.

This clonotype was detected only a few times. The genes are TRBV7-8 and TRBJ2-1; D is uncertain. The germline V and J ends were trimmed by 1 base and 8 bases, with 12 bases remaining between them. Per the germline V gene, CDR1 is SGHVS and CDR2 is FQNEAQ. This CDR3 is built from 14 residues. CDR3 sequence reads: CASSLGTPAHEQFF. The DNA for the CDR3 is TGTGCCAGCAGCTTAGGGACCCCGGCCCATGAGCAGTTCTTC.

The sample holds a few counts of this clonotype. The chain is built from TRBV15 and TRBJ1-3; possibly TRBD1 for D (6 bases). CDR3 size: 16 residues. The V and J ends lost 0 bases and 3 bases respectively, with 12 bases between them. In germline, CDR1 is LNHNV, CDR2 YYDKDF (reference sequence). The CDR3 nucleotides are TGTGCCACCAGCAGAGAGCCTACAGGGCTTGGAAACACCATATATTTT. Amino acids: CATSREPTGLGNTIYF.

In this sample, this clonotype turned up many times. The CDR3 region is CASSLGLGGTFDEQYF. The DNA of the CDR3 is TGTGCCAGCAGCCTAGGACTCGGGGGGACTTTCGACGAGCAGTACTTC. The chain is built from TRBV7-9 and TRBJ2-7, with 7 positions matching TRBD2. Germline values: CDR1 SEHNR, CDR2 FQNEAQ (reference sequence). CDR3 length: 16 amino acids. The ends lost 5 bases at V and 5 bases at J; junction bases unmatched: 15.

At least ten counts were recorded for this clonotype. The chain links TRBV7-3 to TRBJ2-1; D remains ambiguous. Trimming pared 5 bases from V and 9 bases from J, leaving 17 bases between. Germline CDR1 reads SGHTA; CDR2 reads FQGTGA. This CDR3 is built from 14 residues. DNA of the CDR3: TGTGCCAGCAGCCCAGCCGGGTCGACGGGTGAGCAGTTCTTC. This sequence encodes CASSPAGSTGEQFF.

This clonotype has only a few counts. The chain has TRBV5-1 and TRBJ2-2, with D maybe TRBD1 (5 bases). The CDR3 extends over 17 amino acids. Trimming removed 4 bases from V and 1 base from J, with 17 bases in between. The germline V gene encodes CDR1 SGHRS and CDR2 YFSETQ. For the CDR3, the DNA is TGCGCCAGCAGCCTGTTTCGGGCAGGGCAGAACACCGGGGAGCTGTTTTTT. Its protein is CASSLFRAGQNTGELFF. Variable domain in full (rest from reference TRBV5-1 and TRBJ2-2): KAGVTQTPRYLIKTRGQQVTLSCSPISGHRSVSWYQQTPGQGLQFLFEYFSETQRNKGNFPGRFSGRQFSNSRSEMNVSTLELGDSALYLCASSLFRAGQNTGELFFGEGSRLTVL.

J is TRBJ2-7 and V is TRBV24-1; D is undetermined. V was shortened by 4 bases and J by 5 bases, with 5 bases between the two germline ends. The CDR3 has 11 amino acids. Germline assignment: CDR1 KGHDR and CDR2 SFDVKD. The DNA for the CDR3 is TGTGCCACCAGTGAGCACAACGAGCAGTACTTC. The encoded protein is CATSEHNEQYF.

This clonotype was counted at least ten times. The chain has TRBV11-2 and TRBJ2-5; tentatively, D is TRBD1 (6 bases). This CDR3 has 15 residues. V was trimmed by 4 bases and J by 2 bases, leaving 14 bases between them. The germline CDR1 and CDR2 sequences are SGHAT and FQNNGV. CDR3: CASSSRRTVQETQYF. CDR3 bases: TGTGCCAGCAGCTCCCGACGGACAGTACAAGAGACCCAGTACTTC.

This clonotype was recorded a few times. This rearrangement joins TRBV6-2 or TRBV6-3 to TRBJ1-5; D possibly corresponds to TRBD1 (6 bases). The ends were cut back, 5 bases at V and 5 bases at J, with 7 bases in the middle. The CDR3 length is 12 residues. Germline CDR1 reads MNHEY; CDR2 reads SVGEGT. In nucleotides, the CDR3 is TGTGCCAGCAGTCGACAGGATCAGCCCCAGCATTTT. Translated: CASSRQDQPQHF.

This chain links TRBV12-3 or TRBV12-4 with TRBJ2-1, with unresolved D. This CDR3 comprises 11 residues. V was trimmed by 6 bases and J by 10 bases, leaving 10 bases between them. The CDR3 DNA sequence: TGTGCCAGCAGCGCCCCTCAGGAGCAGTTCTTC. It translates to CASSAPQEQFF.

The V gene is TRBV27, the J gene TRBJ2-5, with 10 bases aligning to TRBD1. This CDR3 has 20 amino acids. Per germline, CDR1 MNHEY and CDR2 SMNVEV (reference sequence). Trimming removed 10 bases from V and 2 bases from J; junction bases left unmatched: 25. Written as DNA, the CDR3 is TGTGCCATCCGCACTCTAGACCGGGACAGGGGACTCCTCGAGCAAGAGACCCAGTACTTC. It codes for CAIRTLDRDRGLLEQETQYF.